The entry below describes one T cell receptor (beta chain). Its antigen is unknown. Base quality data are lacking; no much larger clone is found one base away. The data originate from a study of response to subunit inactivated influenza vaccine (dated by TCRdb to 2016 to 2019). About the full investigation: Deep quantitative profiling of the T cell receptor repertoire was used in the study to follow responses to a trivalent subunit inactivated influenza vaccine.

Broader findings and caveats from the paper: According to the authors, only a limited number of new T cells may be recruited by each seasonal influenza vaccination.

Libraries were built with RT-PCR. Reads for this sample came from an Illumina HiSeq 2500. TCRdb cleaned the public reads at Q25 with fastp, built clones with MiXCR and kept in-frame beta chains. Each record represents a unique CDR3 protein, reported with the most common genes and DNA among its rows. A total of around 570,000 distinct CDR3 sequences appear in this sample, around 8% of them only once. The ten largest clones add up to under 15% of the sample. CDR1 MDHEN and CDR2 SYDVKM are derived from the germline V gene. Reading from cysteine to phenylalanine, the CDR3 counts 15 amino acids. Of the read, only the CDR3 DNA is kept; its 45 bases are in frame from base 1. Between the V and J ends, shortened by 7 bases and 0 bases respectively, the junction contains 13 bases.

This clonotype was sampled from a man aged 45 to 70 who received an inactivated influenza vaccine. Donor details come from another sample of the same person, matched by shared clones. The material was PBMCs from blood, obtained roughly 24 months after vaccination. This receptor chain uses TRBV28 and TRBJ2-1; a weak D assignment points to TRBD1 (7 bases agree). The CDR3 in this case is CASTGGRGSYNEQFF. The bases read TGTGCCAGCACAGGGGGGCGGGGCTCCTACAATGAGCAGTTCTTC.